This T cell receptor beta chain was observed in a study of blood T cell repertoires in COVID-19. As for the study in general: Samples came from the United States, Italy and Spain, spanning acute and convalescent COVID-19. PBMCs, B-cell-depleted T cells, or T cells were the source of the cDNA or gDNA that made up the material.

Seattle patients were enrolled while actively infected and followed longitudinally. Per the study methods: Estimates of nucleated cell counts were drawn from the amplification of reference gene primers. Some clones are missing from TCRdb's copy, which holds only in-frame ones; the method was immunoSEQ multiplex PCR. V and J calls and clone size follow that table, whereas D and trimming were derived from the DNA. The sample records about 300,000 clones, roughly 84% being singletons. This CDR3 region has 13 residues. Germline V gene data show CDR1 as WSHSY and CDR2 as SAAADI. Between the trimmed V and J ends, which lost 4 bases and 2 bases, there was a span of 9 bases.

The sample consisted of peripheral blood. The clonotype originates from a human donor with COVID-19, enrolled during active disease. The donor label of this sample is uncertain. The gene calls are TRBV10-2 and TRBJ2-7; tentatively, D is TRBD1 (5 bases). CDR3 sequence: CASSGGHTYEQYF. CDR3 nucleotide sequence: TGCGCCAGCAGTGGAGGACATACCTACGAGCAGTACTTC.